This record concerns one TCR beta chain sequence. The data stem from a study of cytomegalovirus exposure and HLA in healthy donors. The germline V gene encodes CDR1 LGHNA and CDR2 YNFKEQ. V trimming: 4 bases; J trimming: 5 bases; junction bases outside the gene matches: 7. This CDR3 has 15 residues. PCR amplification relied on 60 Vbeta primers (plus 13 Jbeta primers). The table came from immunoSEQ multiplex PCR; TCRdb's copy has only in-frame clones and leaves some out. The sample holds roughly 86,000 clones, roughly 79% seen once. The chain combines TRBV4-2 with TRBJ2-3; 9 nucleotides agree with TRBD1. Sequencing was done on a sample of PBMCs. The sequence was obtained from a female donor in good health and CMV-seronegative. The CDR3 nucleotides read TGTGCCAGCAGCCCGACAGGGGGAGAGAGAGATACGCAGTATTTT. Its protein product is CASSPTGGERDTQYF.